This is a list of T cell receptor beta chains from one sample in a study of T cell responses to AZD1222 COVID-19 vaccine. Clones were read by immunoSEQ multiplex PCR, and TCRdb kept only the in-frame ones, dropping some. The sample lists 120,000 or so clones, around 87% occurring once. Sequences were derived from peripheral blood, sampled on day 0 of AZD1222 vaccination. These receptors were taken from an adult in good health. Each CDR3 is given with its conserved first and last residue. Fields, in order: clone size, CDR3 length, J gene, V gene, D gene, CDR3 DNA, CDR3 protein. D genes are given only for firm matches. Some rows have no size entry. The others give once, few or many, or a class for an expanded clone.

.	14	TRBJ2-5	TRBV15	TRBD2	TGTGCCACCAGCAGAGCACTAGCGGGGGAGACCCAGTACTTC	CATSRALAGETQYF
.	14	TRBJ1-5	TRBV19	TRBD1	TGTGCCAGTAGTATAACAGGGGGAAATCAGCCCCAGCATTTT	CASSITGGNQPQHF
.	20	TRBJ2-6	TRBV30	TRBD1	TGTGCCTGGAGTGTAGCCCCTCGGACAGGGGGGGGTTCAAGGGCCAACGTCCTGACTTTC	CAWSVAPRTGGGSRANVLTF
.	16	TRBJ1-4	TRBV30	.	TGTGCCTGGAGTCTTGACAGGAGAGCAACTAATGAAAAACTGTTTTTT	CAWSLDRRATNEKLFF
once	15	TRBJ2-2	TRBV7-2	.	TGTGCCAGCAGCTTGTTGTCTCAGAACACCGGGGAGCTGTTTTTT	CASSLLSQNTGELFF
.	20	TRBJ2-5	TRBV9	TRBD1	TGTGCCAGCAGCGTTCGGGATCCCGGGACAGGGATGGCGCCTCAAGAGACCCAGTACTTC	CASSVRDPGTGMAPQETQYF
.	14	TRBJ2-2	TRBV3-1/TRBV3-2	.	TGTGCCAGCAGCCAAGGGAGGGGCGCCGGGGAGCTGTTTTTT	CASSQGRGAGELFF
.	14	TRBJ1-4	TRBV21-1	.	TGTGCCAGCAGCCAGTCCCGAGGATACGAAAAACTGTTTTTT	CASSQSRGYEKLFF
.	13	TRBJ1-6	TRBV30	TRBD1	TGTGCCTGGAACAGGGGAGAAGGGTCACCCCTCCACTTT	CAWNRGEGSPLHF
.	16	TRBJ2-1	TRBV6-4	.	TGTGCCAGCAGTGCCTCAGGGTTTAGAAGTCGGGGTGAGCAGTTCTTC	CASSASGFRSRGEQFF
.	14	TRBJ2-7	TRBV9	TRBD2	TGTGCCAGCAGCGTAGTCAGGGAGGGTGGCGAGCAGTACTTC	CASSVVREGGEQYF
once	15	TRBJ1-4	TRBV7-2	.	TGTGCCAGCAGCCCCGTGGGGGGCAGGGGTGAAAAACTGTTTTTT	CASSPVGGRGEKLFF
.	15	TRBJ1-5	TRBV19	TRBD1	TGTGCCAGTAGTATCTCTGGACAGGCGAATCAGCCCCAGCATTTT	CASSISGQANQPQHF
once	13	TRBJ2-7	TRBV15	TRBD1	TGTGCCACCAGATCAGGGGGACGAGACGAGCAGTACTTC	CATRSGGRDEQYF
.	11	TRBJ2-5	TRBV29-1	.	TGCAGCTTGGGGGGAGGAGAGACCCAGTACTTC	CSLGGGETQYF
once	16	TRBJ2-1	TRBV3-1/TRBV3-2	TRBD2	TGTGCCAGCAGCCTATGGACTAGCGGGAGTGGCAATGAGCAGTTCTTC	CASSLWTSGSGNEQFF
.	13	TRBJ2-7	TRBV18	TRBD2	TGTGCCAGCTCATTAGCGGGCCCCTACGAGCAGTACTTC	CASSLAGPYEQYF
.	18	TRBJ2-2	TRBV2	TRBD2	TGTGCCAGCAGTCCAGGGAGCGGGGGGGCCAGTTACACCGGGGAGCTGTTTTTT	CASSPGSGGASYTGELFF
.	17	TRBJ2-3	TRBV4-2	TRBD2	TGTGCCAGCAGCCAGTTGACTAGCGGGGGAGTCACAGATACGCAGTATTTT	CASSQLTSGGVTDTQYF
.	15	TRBJ1-5	TRBV6-5	.	TGTGCCAGCAGTACCCTCGCAGAAAGCAATCAGCCCCAGCATTTT	CASSTLAESNQPQHF
.	14	TRBJ1-2	TRBV6-5	.	TGTGCCAGCAGGGACCCACAGGGTAACTATGGCTACACCTTC	CASRDPQGNYGYTF
.	15	TRBJ2-3	TRBV5-6	.	TGTGCCAGCAGCTTGTCGGGAGTGGGCACAGATACGCAGTATTTT	CASSLSGVGTDTQYF
.	13	TRBJ1-5	TRBV7-6	.	TGTGCCAGCAGCTTGGGTCCCGAGGAGCCCCAGCATTTT	CASSLGPEEPQHF
.	16	TRBJ2-7	TRBV27	TRBD2	TGTGCCAGCAGTTCCGTGGCGGGAGCGATCCCCTACGAGCAGTACTTC	CASSSVAGAIPYEQYF
.	16	TRBJ2-5	TRBV5-4	.	TGTGCCAGCAGCTTGGCGGTGCAGGGTGTAAGAGAGACCCAGTACTTC	CASSLAVQGVRETQYF
.	18	TRBJ1-4	TRBV5-6	TRBD1	TGTGCCAGCAGCTCTACACGGACAGGGAAGGGGACTAATGAAAAACTGTTTTTT	CASSSTRTGKGTNEKLFF
.	12	TRBJ1-1	TRBV6-4	.	TGTGCCAGAAAACGGGGAGTCCCGGAGAACTTCTTT	CARKRGVPENFF
.	13	TRBJ2-1	TRBV24-1	.	TGTGCCACCAGTGAGCTGTTGTACAATGAGCAGTTCTTC	CATSELLYNEQFF
.	14	TRBJ2-7	TRBV27	.	TGTGCCAGCAGTTTCCATTGGACCCAGGACGAGCAGTACTTC	CASSFHWTQDEQYF